This T cell receptor beta chain was sequenced in a study of beta chain features in type 1 diabetes. This CDR3 is built from 16 residues. With 0 bases removed from V and 5 bases from J, the gap between germline ends came to 12 bases. The germline V gene has CDR1 SGHRS and CDR2 YFSETQ. Reverse transcribing all isolated RNA meant expressed TCRB transcripts were sequenced. Profiling relied on immunoSEQ multiplex PCR, and the TCRdb table lists in-frame clones only, not all of them. This sample yields roughly 230,000 clones, of which 9% to 10% are seen a single time; around 0.037% belongs to the top ten. This clone appeared a few times.

This sequence joins TRBV5-1 and TRBJ1-6; weak D call: TRBD1 (6 bases). This TCR was recovered from a young woman in good health. The sequenced material came from naive CD4+ T cells from blood. The chain's CDR3 is CASSLDGQGNNSPLHF. The DNA for the CDR3 is TGCGCCAGCAGCTTGGATGGCCAGGGGAATAATTCACCCCTCCACTTT.